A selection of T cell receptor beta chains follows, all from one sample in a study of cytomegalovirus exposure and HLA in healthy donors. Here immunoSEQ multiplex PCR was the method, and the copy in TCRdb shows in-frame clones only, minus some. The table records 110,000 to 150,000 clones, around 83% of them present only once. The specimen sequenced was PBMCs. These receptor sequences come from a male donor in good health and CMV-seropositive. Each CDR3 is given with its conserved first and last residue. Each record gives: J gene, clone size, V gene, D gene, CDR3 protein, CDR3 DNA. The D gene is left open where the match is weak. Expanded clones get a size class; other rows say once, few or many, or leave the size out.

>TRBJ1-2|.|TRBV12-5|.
CASGPGQSVYTF
TGTGCTAGTGGTCCCGGACAGTCTGTCTACACCTTC
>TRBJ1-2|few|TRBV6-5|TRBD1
CASSYPTGGSYGYTF
TGTGCCAGCAGTTATCCGACAGGGGGTAGCTATGGCTACACCTTC
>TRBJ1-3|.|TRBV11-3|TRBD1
CASSLGGTASGNTIYF
TGTGCCAGCAGCTTAGGCGGGACAGCATCTGGAAACACCATATATTTT
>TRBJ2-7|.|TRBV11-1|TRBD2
CASSFSGQGWLEQYF
TGTGCCAGCAGCTTTAGCGGGCAAGGTTGGTTGGAGCAGTACTTC
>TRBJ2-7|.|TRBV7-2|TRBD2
CASSLGLAGDEQYF
TGTGCCAGCAGCTTAGGACTAGCGGGAGACGAGCAGTACTTC
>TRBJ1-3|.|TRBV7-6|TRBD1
CASSSGQGGAGNTIYF
TGTGCCAGCAGCTCCGGACAGGGTGGGGCTGGAAACACCATATATTTT
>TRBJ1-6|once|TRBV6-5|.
CASSYLASSYNSPLHF
TGTGCCAGCAGTTACTTAGCGAGCTCCTATAATTCACCCCTCCACTTT
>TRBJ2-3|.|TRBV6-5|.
CASSYVRSTDTQYF
TGTGCCAGCAGTTACGTGAGGAGCACAGATACGCAGTATTTT
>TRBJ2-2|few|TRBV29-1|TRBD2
CSVTQRGAGELFF
TGCAGCGTTACCCAGCGGGGGGCCGGGGAGCTGTTTTTT
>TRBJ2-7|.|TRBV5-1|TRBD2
CASSLAGLAGSYEQYF
TGCGCCAGCAGCTTGGCCGGACTAGCGGGGTCCTACGAGCAGTACTTC
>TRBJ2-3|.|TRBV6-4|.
CASSEEGAGDTQYF
TGTGCCAGCAGTGAGGAGGGGGCTGGAGATACGCAGTATTTT
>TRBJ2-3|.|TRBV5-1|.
CASSLWGGTDTQYF
TGCGCCAGCAGCTTGTGGGGGGGCACAGATACGCAGTATTTT
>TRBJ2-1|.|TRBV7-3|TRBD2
CASSASGGASYNEQFF
TGTGCCAGCAGCGCCAGCGGGGGGGCCTCCTACAATGAGCAGTTCTTC
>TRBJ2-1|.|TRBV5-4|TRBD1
CASSLGQGLFGNEQFF
TGTGCCAGCAGCTTGGGACAGGGTCTTTTCGGCAATGAGCAGTTCTTC
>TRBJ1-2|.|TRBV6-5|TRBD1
CASKRDRGDYGYTF
TGTGCCAGCAAACGGGACAGGGGGGACTATGGCTACACCTTC
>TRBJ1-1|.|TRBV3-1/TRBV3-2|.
CASSRNRIF
TGTGCCAGCAGCCGAAACAGGATTTTT
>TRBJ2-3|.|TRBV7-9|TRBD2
CASGGGSGLADTQYF
TGTGCCAGCGGTGGCGGGAGCGGGTTGGCAGATACGCAGTATTTT
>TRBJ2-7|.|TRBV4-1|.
CASSQDYRPSYEQYF
TGCGCCAGCAGCCAAGATTACAGGCCTTCCTACGAGCAGTACTTC
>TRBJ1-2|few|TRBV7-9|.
CASSSVLQGSHGYTF
TGTGCCAGCAGCTCAGTTTTACAGGGTTCGCATGGCTACACCTTC
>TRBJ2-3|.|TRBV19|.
CASSTGQPTDTQYF
TGTGCCAGTAGTACCGGACAGCCCACAGATACGCAGTATTTT
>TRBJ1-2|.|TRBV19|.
CASRIAIRGNSGYTF
TGTGCCAGTAGGATAGCCATTCGGGGTAATTCGGGCTACACCTTC
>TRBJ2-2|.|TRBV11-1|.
CASSQASSGELFF
TGTGCCAGCAGCCAGGCTAGCTCCGGGGAGCTGTTTTTT
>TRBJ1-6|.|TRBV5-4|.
CATSPRRTAVNSPLHF
TGTGCCACCTCCCCTCGTCGGACAGCCGTTAATTCACCCCTCCACTTT
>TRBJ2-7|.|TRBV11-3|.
CASSLYYGSYEQYF
TGTGCCAGCAGCTTATATTACGGTTCCTACGAGCAGTACTTC
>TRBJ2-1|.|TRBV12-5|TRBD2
CASGSILAGGPNEQFF
TGTGCTAGTGGTTCGATCCTAGCGGGGGGGCCTAATGAGCAGTTCTTC
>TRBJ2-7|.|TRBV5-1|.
CASSLAPGVVYEQYF
TGCGCCAGCAGCTTGGCCCCGGGAGTTGTCTACGAGCAGTACTTC
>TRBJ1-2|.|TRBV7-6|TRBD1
CASSANRDRANYTF
TGTGCCAGCAGCGCGAACCGGGACAGGGCGAACTACACCTTC
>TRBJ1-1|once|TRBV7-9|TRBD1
CASSLVLTGPNTEAFF
TGTGCCAGCAGCTTAGTTCTGACAGGGCCAAACACTGAAGCTTTCTTT
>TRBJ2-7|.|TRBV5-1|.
CASSLTGSHEQYF
TGCGCCAGCAGCTTGACAGGGTCCCACGAGCAGTACTTC
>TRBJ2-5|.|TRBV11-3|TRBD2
CASSFNGGGLETQYF
TGTGCCAGCAGCTTCAATGGGGGAGGGCTTGAGACCCAGTACTTC
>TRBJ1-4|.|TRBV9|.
CASSVSSRVGGEKLFF
TGTGCCAGCAGCGTATCGTCCAGGGTAGGGGGTGAAAAACTGTTTTTT
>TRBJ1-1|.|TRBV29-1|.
CSVEGGGPEAFF
TGCAGCGTTGAGGGGGGGGGACCTGAAGCTTTCTTT
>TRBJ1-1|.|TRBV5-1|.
CASSLGDGGVTEAFF
TGCGCCAGCAGCTTGGGAGACGGCGGGGTTACTGAAGCTTTCTTT
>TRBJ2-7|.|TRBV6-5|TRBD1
CASGKDRGYEQYF
TGTGCCAGCGGGAAGGACAGGGGCTACGAGCAGTACTTC
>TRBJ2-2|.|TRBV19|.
CASSIGGVWTGELFF
TGTGCCAGTAGTATCGGAGGGGTATGGACCGGGGAGCTGTTTTTT
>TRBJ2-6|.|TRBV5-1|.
CASSLSLSGANVLTF
TGCGCCAGCAGCTTGTCGCTGAGCGGGGCCAACGTCCTGACTTTC
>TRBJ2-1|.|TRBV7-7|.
CASSPTPTNLDEQFF
TGTGCTAGCAGCCCTACCCCCACTAATCTGGATGAGCAGTTCTTC
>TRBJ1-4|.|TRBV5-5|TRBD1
CASSLGWGTANEKLFF
TGTGCCAGCAGCTTGGGATGGGGGACAGCTAATGAAAAACTGTTTTTT
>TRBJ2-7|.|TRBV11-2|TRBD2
CASSLSGNSYEQYF
TGTGCCAGCAGCTTAAGCGGGAACTCCTACGAGCAGTACTTC
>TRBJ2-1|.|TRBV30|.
CAWSPPLEAGEFF
TGTGCCTGGAGTCCCCCCCTCGAGGCAGGGGAGTTCTTC
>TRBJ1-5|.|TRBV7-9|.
CASSWSGNAGQPQHF
TGTGCCAGCAGCTGGAGCGGTAACGCGGGTCAGCCCCAGCATTTT
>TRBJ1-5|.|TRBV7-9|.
CASSWSDNQPQHF
TGTGCCAGCAGCTGGTCAGACAATCAGCCCCAGCATTTT
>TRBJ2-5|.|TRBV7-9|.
CASSLLSIRETQYF
TGTGCCAGCAGCTTATTGAGTATTAGAGAGACCCAGTACTTC
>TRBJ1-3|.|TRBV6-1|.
CASRFFSGNTIYF
TGTGCCAGCAGGTTCTTCTCTGGAAACACCATATATTTT
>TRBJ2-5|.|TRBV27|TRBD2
CASSPLFTSGGAETQYF
TGTGCCAGCAGTCCCCTTTTTACTAGCGGGGGGGCTGAGACCCAGTACTTC
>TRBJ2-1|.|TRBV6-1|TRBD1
CASSEDRGGDEQFF
TGTGCCAGCAGTGAGGACAGGGGAGGCGATGAGCAGTTCTTC
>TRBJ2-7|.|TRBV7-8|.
CASSLALVGGGNPYEQYF
TGTGCCAGCAGCTTAGCGCTCGTAGGTGGGGGGAATCCCTACGAGCAGTACTTC
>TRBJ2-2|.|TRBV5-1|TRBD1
CASSSRQGDTGELFF
TGCGCCAGCAGCTCTCGACAGGGAGACACCGGGGAGCTGTTTTTT
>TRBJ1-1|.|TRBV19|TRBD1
CASSLTGTNTEAFF
TGTGCCAGTAGCCTGACAGGGACGAACACTGAAGCTTTCTTT